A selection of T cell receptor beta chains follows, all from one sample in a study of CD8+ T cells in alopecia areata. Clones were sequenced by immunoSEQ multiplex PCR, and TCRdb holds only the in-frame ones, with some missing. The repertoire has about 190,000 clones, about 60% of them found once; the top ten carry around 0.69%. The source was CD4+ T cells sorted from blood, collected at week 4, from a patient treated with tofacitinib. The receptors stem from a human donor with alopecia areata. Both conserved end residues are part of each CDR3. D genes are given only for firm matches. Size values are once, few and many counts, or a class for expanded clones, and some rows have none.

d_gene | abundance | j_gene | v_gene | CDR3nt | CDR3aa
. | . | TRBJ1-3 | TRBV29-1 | TGCAGCGTAGGGTCCGTCTCTGGAAACACCATATATTTT | CSVGSVSGNTIYF
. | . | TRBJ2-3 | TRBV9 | TGTGCCAGCAGGACTGGACAGCCCACAGATACGCAGTATTTT | CASRTGQPTDTQYF
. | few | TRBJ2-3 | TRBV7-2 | TGTGCCAGCAGCTTAGCAGAGGATACGCAGTATTTT | CASSLAEDTQYF
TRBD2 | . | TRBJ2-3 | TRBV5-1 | TGCGCCAGCAGCGCCGGGACTAGCGGAGATACGCAGTATTTT | CASSAGTSGDTQYF
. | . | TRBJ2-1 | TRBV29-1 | TGCAGCGTTGAAGATGACGGGAGCTCCTACAATGAGCAGTTCTTC | CSVEDDGSSYNEQFF
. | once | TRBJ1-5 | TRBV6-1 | TGTGCCAGCTCTGGGACTAGCAGTGTAGGTCAGCCCCAGCATTTT | CASSGTSSVGQPQHF
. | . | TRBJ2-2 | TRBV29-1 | TGCAGCGTTCAATCCGGCACCACAGGCACCGGGGAGCTGTTTTTT | CSVQSGTTGTGELFF
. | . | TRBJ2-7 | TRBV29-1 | TGCAGCGCCCTACTAACCGGGGGTCTCGAGCAGTACTTC | CSALLTGGLEQYF
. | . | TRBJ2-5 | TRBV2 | TGTGCCAGCAGTGATTACGAGACCCAGTACTTC | CASSDYETQYF
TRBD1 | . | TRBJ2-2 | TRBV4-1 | TGCGCCAGCAGACGCCTTTCCGGGACAGGGGGCAACACCGGGGAGCTGTTTTTT | CASRRLSGTGGNTGELFF
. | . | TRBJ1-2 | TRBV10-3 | TGTGCCATTAACCCTTCACCCCAGGGAAGAGGCTACACCTTC | CAINPSPQGRGYTF
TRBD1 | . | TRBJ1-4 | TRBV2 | TGTGCCAGCAGTGAGGTCAGGGGGCGTGAAAAACTGTTTTTT | CASSEVRGREKLFF
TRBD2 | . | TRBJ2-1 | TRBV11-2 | TGTGCCAGCAGCTTAGGACTAGCGCGGCACAATGAGCAGTTCTTC | CASSLGLARHNEQFF
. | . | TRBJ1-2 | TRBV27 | TGTGCCAGTCGGGACCTGAGGGGAGATGGCTACACCTTC | CASRDLRGDGYTF
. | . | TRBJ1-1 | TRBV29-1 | TGCAGCGTCTACAGGGTCTATTCGGACACTGAAGCTTTCTTT | CSVYRVYSDTEAFF
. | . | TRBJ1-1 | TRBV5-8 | TGTGCCTCCCAAGGGGGAAACACTGAAGCTTTCTTT | CASQGGNTEAFF
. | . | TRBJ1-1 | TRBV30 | TGTGCCTGGAGTCGACGGAGGGCTGAAGCTTTCTTT | CAWSRRRAEAFF
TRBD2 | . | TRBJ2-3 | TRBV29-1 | TGCAGCGGAGGTAGCGGGAGCGCAGATACGCAGTATTTT | CSGGSGSADTQYF
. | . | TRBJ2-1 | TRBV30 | TGTGCCTGGCTAGCGCCCTCCTACAATGAGCAGTTCTTC | CAWLAPSYNEQFF
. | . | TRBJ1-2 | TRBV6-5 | TGTGCCAGCAGTCGACAGGACCCCTATGGCTACACCTTC | CASSRQDPYGYTF
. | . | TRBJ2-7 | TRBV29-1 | TGCAGCGTGCTAGTGTTCTACGAGCAGTACTTC | CSVLVFYEQYF
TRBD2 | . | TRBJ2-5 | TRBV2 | TGTGCCAGCAGAGCCCGACTAGCGGGAGAAGAGACCCAGTACTTC | CASRARLAGEETQYF
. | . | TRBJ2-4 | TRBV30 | TGTGCCTGGAATACCAAAAACATTCAGTACTTC | CAWNTKNIQYF
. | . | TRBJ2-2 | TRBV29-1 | TGCAGCGTCGGAACAGGGCTGGCGACCGGGGAGCTGTTTTTT | CSVGTGLATGELFF
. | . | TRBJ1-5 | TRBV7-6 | TGTGCCAGCAGCTCAGGGATGAGCAATCAGCCCCAGCATTTT | CASSSGMSNQPQHF
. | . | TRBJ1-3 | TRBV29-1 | TGCAGCGCGACAGATGTCTCTGGAAACACCATATATTTT | CSATDVSGNTIYF
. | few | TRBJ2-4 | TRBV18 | TGTGCCAGCTCACCTCCGGAGAGGAACATTCAGTACTTC | CASSPPERNIQYF
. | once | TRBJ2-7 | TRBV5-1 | TGCGCCAGCAGCTTTCCGACTTCCTACGAGCAGTACTTC | CASSFPTSYEQYF
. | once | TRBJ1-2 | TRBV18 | TGTGCCAGCTCACCACCCTCGACAGTTTTCGGCTACACCTTC | CASSPPSTVFGYTF
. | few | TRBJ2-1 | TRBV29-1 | TGCAGCGTCCGGACTCCTAGAAATGAGCAGTTCTTC | CSVRTPRNEQFF
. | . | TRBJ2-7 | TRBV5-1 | TGCGCCAGCAGCTTGGATATACGGGAGAAGTCCTACGAGCAGTACTTC | CASSLDIREKSYEQYF
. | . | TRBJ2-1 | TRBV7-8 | TGTGCCAGCAGCTGTGATAGTTGCCCCCCGGTCTTC | CASSCDSCPPVF
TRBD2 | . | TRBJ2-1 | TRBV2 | TGTGCCAGCAGTCGGAGGTCGACTAGCGGGGGGTACAATGAGCAGTTCTTC | CASSRRSTSGGYNEQFF
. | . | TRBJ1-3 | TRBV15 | TGTGCCACCAGCAGAGGTTACGGCTCTGGAAACACCATATATTTT | CATSRGYGSGNTIYF
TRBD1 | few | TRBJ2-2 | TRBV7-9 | TGTGCCAGCAGCACCGCAGGGGGCGCGGGCACCGGGGAGCTGTTTTTT | CASSTAGGAGTGELFF
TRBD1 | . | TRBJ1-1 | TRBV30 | TGTGCCTTCGCACGGCAGGGGGCGGGTCGTGCTTTCTTT | CAFARQGAGRAFF
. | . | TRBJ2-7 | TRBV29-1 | TGCAGCGTAACTGGGGCTGAGCGGGAGTACTTC | CSVTGAEREYF
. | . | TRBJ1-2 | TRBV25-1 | TGTGCCAGCAGTGGAAGTGGCTACACCTTC | CASSGSGYTF
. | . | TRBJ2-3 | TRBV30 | TGTGCCTGGTTGGGCCTTATAACGGGGGTAGGAGATACGCAGTATTTT | CAWLGLITGVGDTQYF
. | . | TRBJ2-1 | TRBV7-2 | TGTGCCAGCAGCTTAGCACTAGCCGTCAATGAGCAGTTCTTC | CASSLALAVNEQFF
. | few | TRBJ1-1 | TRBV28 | TGTGCCAGCAGAATGAACACTGAAGCTTTCTTT | CASRMNTEAFF